This record looks at one T cell receptor (beta chain) sequence and its context. Enrolled through a virtual design, the participants were between roughly 18 and 95 years of age and came from about two dozen US areas. Cohort assignment relied on participant-reported clinical history. These data originate in a study of blood T cell repertoires in COVID-19. Study-wide background: Nucleic acid was either cDNA or gDNA, and it came from T cells, B-cell-depleted T cells, or PBMCs.

In the study's own analysis: Counts of nucleated cells, estimated from reference gene primer amplification, were obtained. Measured with immunoSEQ multiplex PCR; TCRdb has only the in-frame clones, and not every one. Clonal size and the V and J genes are those of that table, whereas D and trimming came from the DNA. The sample lists hundreds of thousands of clones, 90% seen once, with approximately 4.5% in the top ten. The source material was PBMCs or T cells enriched from blood (not recorded which). The sequence came from a young woman with acute COVID-19.

The CDR3 DNA reads TGCAGCGCCTCGCCGGGTTCCTATGGCTACACCTTC. Its protein product is CSASPGSYGYTF. The rearrangement joins TRBV29-1 to TRBJ1-2; D not certain. The CDR3 extends over 12 amino acids. Germline loops: CDR1 SQVTM, CDR2 ANQGSEA. V dropped 7 bases and J dropped 4 bases, with 13 bases sitting between them.